The clone carrying this TCR beta chain was detected only a few times. Its target is unknown. The data derive from a study of cytomegalovirus exposure and HLA in healthy donors. Method: immunoSEQ multiplex PCR; TCRdb's copy keeps in-frame clones and lacks some. The sample lists 150,000 to 200,000 clones; 80% to 85% were seen once. Trimming removed 5 bases from V and 6 bases from J, with 16 bases in between. This CDR3 is 14 amino acids long. Germline V gene lookup returns CDR1 MNHEY and CDR2 SVGAGI. Broader study findings: There were a few CMV-associated chains whose specificity for CMV antigens was confirmed in vitro.

This rearrangement joins TRBV6-5 to TRBJ1-2; D unclear. This sequence was found in a woman in her twenties or thirties in good health and CMV-seronegative. The sample consisted of PBMCs. Here the CDR3 reads CASSLAGGVDGYTF. In nucleotides, the CDR3 is TGTGCCAGCAGTCTAGCGGGAGGAGTAGATGGCTACACCTTC.